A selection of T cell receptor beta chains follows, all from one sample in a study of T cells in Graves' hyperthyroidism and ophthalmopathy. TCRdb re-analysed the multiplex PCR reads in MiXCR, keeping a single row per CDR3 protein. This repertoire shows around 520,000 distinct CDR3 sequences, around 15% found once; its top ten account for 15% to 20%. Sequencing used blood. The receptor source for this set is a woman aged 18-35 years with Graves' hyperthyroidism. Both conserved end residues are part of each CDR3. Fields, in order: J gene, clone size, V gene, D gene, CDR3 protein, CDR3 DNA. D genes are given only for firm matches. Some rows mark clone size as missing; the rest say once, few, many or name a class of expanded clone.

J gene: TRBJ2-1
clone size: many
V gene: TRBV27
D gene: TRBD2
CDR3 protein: CASSRGRANEQFF
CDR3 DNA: TGTGCCAGCAGCCGAGGGAGGGCCAATGAGCAGTTCTTC

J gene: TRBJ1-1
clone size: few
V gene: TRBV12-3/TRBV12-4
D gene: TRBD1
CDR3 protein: CAGSARQGFEAFF
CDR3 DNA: TGTGCCGGCAGTGCCAGACAGGGGTTTGAAGCTTTCTTT

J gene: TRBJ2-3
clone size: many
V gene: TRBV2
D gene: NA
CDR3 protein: CASSAQPTPPDTQYF
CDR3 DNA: TGTGCCAGCAGTGCCCAACCGACTCCGCCAGATACGCAGTATTTT

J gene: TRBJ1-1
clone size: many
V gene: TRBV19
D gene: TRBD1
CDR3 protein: CASSYRTGTLTEAFF
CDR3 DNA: TGTGCCAGTAGCTACCGGACAGGAACCCTCACTGAAGCTTTCTTT

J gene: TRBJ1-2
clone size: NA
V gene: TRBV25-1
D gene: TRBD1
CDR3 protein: CASSESKGTGHGYTF
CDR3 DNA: TGTGCCAGCAGTGAATCGAAGGGGACAGGTCATGGCTACACCTTC

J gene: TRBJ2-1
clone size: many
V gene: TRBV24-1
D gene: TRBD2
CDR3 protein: CATSDPGGAGGFGEQFF
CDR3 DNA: TGTGCCACCAGTGATCCCGGGGGAGCGGGAGGCTTCGGTGAGCAGTTCTTC

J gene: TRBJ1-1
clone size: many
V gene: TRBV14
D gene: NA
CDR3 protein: CASSRQRNTEAFF
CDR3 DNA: TGTGCCAGCAGCCGACAGAGAAACACTGAAGCTTTCTTT

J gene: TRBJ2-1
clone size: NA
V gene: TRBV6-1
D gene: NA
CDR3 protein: CASSVGGGSSYNEQFF
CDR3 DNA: TGTGCCAGCAGTGTAGGGGGAGGTAGCTCCTACAATGAGCAGTTCTTC

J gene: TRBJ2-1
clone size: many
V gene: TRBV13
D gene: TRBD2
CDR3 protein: CASSNGLAPNEQFF
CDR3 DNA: TGTGCCAGCAGCAACGGACTAGCTCCGAATGAGCAGTTCTTC

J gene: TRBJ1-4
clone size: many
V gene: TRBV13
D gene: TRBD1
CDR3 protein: CASSFGQGAEKLFF
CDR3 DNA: TGTGCCAGCAGCTTCGGACAGGGGGCAGAAAAACTGTTTTTT

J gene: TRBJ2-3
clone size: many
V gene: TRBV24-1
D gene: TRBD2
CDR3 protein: CATSDPGLAGRDTQYF
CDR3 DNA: TGTGCCACCAGTGACCCGGGACTAGCGGGTCGAGATACGCAGTATTTT

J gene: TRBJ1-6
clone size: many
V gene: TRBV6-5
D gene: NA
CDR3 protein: CASSYSWAPGNSPLHF
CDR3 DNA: TGTGCCAGCAGTTACTCGTGGGCGCCGGGGAATTCACCCCTCCACTTT

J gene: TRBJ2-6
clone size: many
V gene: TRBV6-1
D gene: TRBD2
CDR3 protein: CASRSLAGVHGANVLTF
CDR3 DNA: TGTGCCAGCCGATCCCTAGCGGGAGTCCATGGGGCCAACGTCCTGACTTTC

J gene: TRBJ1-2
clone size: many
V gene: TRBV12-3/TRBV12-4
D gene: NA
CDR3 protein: CASSLADLPNYGYTF
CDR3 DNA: TGTGCCAGCAGTTTAGCGGATTTACCAAACTATGGCTACACCTTC